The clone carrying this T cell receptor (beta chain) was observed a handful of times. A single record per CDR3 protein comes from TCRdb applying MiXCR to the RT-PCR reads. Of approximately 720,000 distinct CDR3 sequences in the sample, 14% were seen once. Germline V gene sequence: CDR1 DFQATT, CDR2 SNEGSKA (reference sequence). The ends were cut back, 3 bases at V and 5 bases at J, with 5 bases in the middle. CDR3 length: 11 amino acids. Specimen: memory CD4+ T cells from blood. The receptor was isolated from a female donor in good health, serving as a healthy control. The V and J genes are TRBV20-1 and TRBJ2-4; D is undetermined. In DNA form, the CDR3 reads TGCAGTGCTAGCGAGGAAAACATTCAGTACTTC. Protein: CSASEENIQYF.